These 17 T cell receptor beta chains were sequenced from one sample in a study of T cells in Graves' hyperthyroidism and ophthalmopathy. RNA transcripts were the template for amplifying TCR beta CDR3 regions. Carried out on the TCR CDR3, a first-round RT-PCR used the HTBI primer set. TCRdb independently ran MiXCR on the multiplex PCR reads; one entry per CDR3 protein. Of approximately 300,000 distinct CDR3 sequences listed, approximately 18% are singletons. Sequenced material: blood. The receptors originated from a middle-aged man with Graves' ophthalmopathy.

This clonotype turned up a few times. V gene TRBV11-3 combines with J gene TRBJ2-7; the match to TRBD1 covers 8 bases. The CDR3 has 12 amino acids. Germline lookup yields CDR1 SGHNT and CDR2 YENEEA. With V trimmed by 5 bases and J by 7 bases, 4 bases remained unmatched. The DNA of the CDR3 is TGTGCCAGCAGCCCAGGGGGCAGGGAGCAGTACTTC. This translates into CASSPGGREQYF.

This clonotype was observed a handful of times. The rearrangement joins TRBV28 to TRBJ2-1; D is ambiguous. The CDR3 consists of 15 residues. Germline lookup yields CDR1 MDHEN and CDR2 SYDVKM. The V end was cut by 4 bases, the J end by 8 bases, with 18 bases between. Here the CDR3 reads CASSSRTAYLDEQFF. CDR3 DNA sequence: TGTGCCAGCAGTTCCCGGACCGCTTATTTGGATGAGCAGTTCTTC.

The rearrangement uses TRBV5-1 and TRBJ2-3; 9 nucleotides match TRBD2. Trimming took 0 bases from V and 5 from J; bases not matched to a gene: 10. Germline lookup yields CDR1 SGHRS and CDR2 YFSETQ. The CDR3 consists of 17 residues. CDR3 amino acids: CASSLGVAGDPGDTQYF. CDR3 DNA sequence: TGCGCCAGCAGCTTGGGAGTAGCGGGAGACCCGGGAGATACGCAGTATTTT.

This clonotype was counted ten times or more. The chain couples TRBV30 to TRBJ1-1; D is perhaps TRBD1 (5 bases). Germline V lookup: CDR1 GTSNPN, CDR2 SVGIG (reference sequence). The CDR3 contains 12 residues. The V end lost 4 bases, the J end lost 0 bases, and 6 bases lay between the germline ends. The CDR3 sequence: CAWTGMNTEAFF. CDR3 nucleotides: TGTGCCTGGACAGGGATGAACACTGAAGCTTTCTTT.

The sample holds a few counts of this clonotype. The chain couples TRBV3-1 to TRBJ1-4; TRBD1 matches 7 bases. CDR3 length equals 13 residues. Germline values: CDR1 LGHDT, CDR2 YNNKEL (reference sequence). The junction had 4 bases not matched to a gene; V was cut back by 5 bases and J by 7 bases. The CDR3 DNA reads TGTGCCAGCAGCTACGCAGGGGGTGAAAAACTGTTTTTT. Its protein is CASSYAGGEKLFF.

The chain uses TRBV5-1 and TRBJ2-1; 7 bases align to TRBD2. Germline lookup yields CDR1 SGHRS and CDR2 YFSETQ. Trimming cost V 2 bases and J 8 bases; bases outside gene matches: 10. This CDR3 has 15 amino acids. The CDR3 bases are TGCGCCAGCAGCTTAGCGGGATCAACCCGGGATGAGCAGTTCTTC. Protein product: CASSLAGSTRDEQFF.

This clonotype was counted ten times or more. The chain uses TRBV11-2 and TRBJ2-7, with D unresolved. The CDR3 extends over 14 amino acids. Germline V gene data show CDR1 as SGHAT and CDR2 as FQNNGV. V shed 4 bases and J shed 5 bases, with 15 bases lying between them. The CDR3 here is CASSSMVGFHEQYF. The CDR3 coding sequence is TGTGCCAGCAGCTCCATGGTTGGGTTCCACGAGCAGTACTTC.

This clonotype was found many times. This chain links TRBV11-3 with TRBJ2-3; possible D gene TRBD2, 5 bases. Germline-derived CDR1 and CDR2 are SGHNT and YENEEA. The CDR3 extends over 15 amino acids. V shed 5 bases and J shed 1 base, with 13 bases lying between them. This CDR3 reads CASSRQPGGTDTQYF. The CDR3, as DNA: TGTGCCAGCAGCCGACAACCCGGGGGCACAGATACGCAGTATTTT.

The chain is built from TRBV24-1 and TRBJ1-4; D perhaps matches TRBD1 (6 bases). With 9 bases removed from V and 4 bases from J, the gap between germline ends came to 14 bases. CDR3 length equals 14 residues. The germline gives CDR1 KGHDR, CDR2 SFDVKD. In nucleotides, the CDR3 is TGTGCCACCCAGAGCAGGGGAAATAATGAAAAACTGTTTTTT. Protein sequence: CATQSRGNNEKLFF.

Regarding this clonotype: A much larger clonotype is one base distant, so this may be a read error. The DNA for the CDR3 is TGTGTCAGCAGCCGACTGGGGGATGAGCAGTTCTTC. Protein: CVSSRLGDEQFF. The rearrangement links TRBV9 to TRBJ2-1; D tentatively reads TRBD1 or TRBD2 (5 bases each). Germline CDR1 reads SGDLS; CDR2 reads YYNGEE. The CDR3 is 12 residues long.

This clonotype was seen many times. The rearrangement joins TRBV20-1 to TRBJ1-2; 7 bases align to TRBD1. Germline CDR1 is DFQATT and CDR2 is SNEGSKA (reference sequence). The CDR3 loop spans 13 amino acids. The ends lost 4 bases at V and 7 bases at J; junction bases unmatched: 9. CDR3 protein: CSATTGVGRGYTF. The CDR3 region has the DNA TGCAGTGCTACCACAGGGGTTGGACGTGGCTACACCTTC.

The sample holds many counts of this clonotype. The CDR3: CASKREPGLAGDEQFF. Here the CDR3 DNA reads TGCGCCAGCAAACGGGAACCGGGACTAGCGGGAGATGAGCAGTTCTTC. This chain links TRBV5-1 with TRBJ2-1; 14 bases fit TRBD2. Germline CDR1 is SGHRS and CDR2 is YFSETQ. CDR3 length: 16 amino acids. The V gene end was trimmed by 6 bases and the J gene end by 8 bases; junction bases not matched to a gene: 10.

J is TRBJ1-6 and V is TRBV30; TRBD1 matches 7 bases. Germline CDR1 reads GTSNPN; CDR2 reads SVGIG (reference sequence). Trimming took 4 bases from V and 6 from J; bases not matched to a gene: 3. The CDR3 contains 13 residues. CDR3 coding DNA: TGTGCCTGGAAGGGACAGACTAATTCACCCCTCCACTTT. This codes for CAWKGQTNSPLHF.

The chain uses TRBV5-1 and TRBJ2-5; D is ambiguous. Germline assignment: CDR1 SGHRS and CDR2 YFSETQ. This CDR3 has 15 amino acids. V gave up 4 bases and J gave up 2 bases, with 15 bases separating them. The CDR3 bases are TGCGCCAGCAGCCCCCGCGCCATGGGGCAAGAGACCCAGTACTTC. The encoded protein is CASSPRAMGQETQYF.

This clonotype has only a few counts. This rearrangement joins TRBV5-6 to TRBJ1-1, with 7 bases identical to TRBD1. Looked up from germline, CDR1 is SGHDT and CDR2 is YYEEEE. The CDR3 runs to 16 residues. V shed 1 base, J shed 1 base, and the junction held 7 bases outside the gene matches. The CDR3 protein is CASSLRQGIRNTEAFF. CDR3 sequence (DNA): TGTGCCAGCAGCTTGCGACAGGGTATTCGGAACACTGAAGCTTTCTTT.

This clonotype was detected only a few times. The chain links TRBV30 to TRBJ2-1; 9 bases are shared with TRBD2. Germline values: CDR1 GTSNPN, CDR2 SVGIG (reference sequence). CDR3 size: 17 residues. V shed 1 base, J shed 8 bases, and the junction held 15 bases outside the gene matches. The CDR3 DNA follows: TGTGCCTGGAGTGACACTGATAGCGGGAGATTATTTGATGAGCAGTTCTTC. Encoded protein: CAWSDTDSGRLFDEQFF. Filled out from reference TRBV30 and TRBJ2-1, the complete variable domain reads SQTIHQWPATLVQPVGSPLSLECTVEGTSNPNLYWYRQAAGRGLQLLFYSVGIGQISSEVPQNLSASRPQDRQFILSSKKLLLSDSGFYLCAWSDTDSGRLFDEQFFGPGTRLTVL.

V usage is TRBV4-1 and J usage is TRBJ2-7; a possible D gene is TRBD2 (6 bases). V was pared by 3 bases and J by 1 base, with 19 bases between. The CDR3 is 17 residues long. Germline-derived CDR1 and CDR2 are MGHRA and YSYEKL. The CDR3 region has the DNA TGCGCCAGCAGCCATTTTCCCGCCCAGGGAGGATCCTACGAGCAGTACTTC. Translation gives CASSHFPAQGGSYEQYF.